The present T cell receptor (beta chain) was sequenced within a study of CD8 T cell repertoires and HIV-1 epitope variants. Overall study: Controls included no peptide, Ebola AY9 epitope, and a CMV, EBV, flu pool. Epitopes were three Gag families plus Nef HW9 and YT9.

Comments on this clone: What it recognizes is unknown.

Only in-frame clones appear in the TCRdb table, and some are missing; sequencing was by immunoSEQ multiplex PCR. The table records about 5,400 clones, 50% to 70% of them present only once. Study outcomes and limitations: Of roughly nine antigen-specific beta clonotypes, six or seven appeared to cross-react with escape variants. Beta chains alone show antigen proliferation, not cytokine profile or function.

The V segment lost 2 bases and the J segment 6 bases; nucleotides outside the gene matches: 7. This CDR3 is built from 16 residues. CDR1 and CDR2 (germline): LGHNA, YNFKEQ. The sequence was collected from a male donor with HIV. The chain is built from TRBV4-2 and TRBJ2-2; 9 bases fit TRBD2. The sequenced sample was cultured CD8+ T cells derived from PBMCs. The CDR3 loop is CASSQYGGGASGELFF. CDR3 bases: TGTGCCAGCAGCCAATATGGCGGGGGGGCCTCCGGGGAGCTGTTTTTT.